A single sample is the source of the 8 T cell receptor beta chains below, sequenced in a study of shared clonotypes between healthy human individuals. Sequencing used immunoSEQ multiplex PCR; TCRdb keeps in-frame clones, though not all of them. The profile shows about 980,000 clones, about 80% of them singletons. The sequencing sample was made of memory CD4+ T cells sorted from blood. This sample's subset: CD45RA-negative fraction. Receptor source: a man between 18 and 29 years old in good health.

This clone was seen only once. The rearrangement uses TRBV9 and TRBJ2-7; D tentatively fits TRBD1 or TRBD2 (5 bases each). CDR1 and CDR2 (germline): SGDLS, YYNGEE. With 1 base removed from V and 3 bases from J, the gap between germline ends came to 11 bases. There are 14 residues in the CDR3. The CDR3 sequence: CASSVRDGYYEQYF. For the CDR3, the DNA is TGTGCCAGCAGCGTACGGGACGGTTACTACGAGCAGTACTTC.

The rearrangement uses TRBV7-8 and TRBJ2-5; no firm D call. Germline-derived CDR1 and CDR2 are SGHVS and FQNEAQ. Trimming cost V 3 bases and J 5 bases, with 16 bases left between them. CDR3 length: 15 amino acids. CDR3 bases: TGTGCCAGCAGCTTGAGTCCAGTATCTCGGGAGACCCAGTACTTC. Amino acid sequence: CASSLSPVSRETQYF.

The V and J genes are TRBV5-1 and TRBJ1-1, with TRBD1 matching 7 bases. The V gene end was trimmed by 3 bases and the J gene end by 3 bases; junction bases not matched to a gene: 5. This CDR3 has 14 amino acids. CDR1 and CDR2 (germline): SGHRS, YFSETQ. The CDR3 spells CASSSQGGHTEAFF. The CDR3 DNA is TGCGCCAGCAGCTCGCAGGGGGGCCACACTGAAGCTTTCTTT.

The chain combines TRBV9 with TRBJ2-3, with a weak D call TRBD2 (6 bases). The V end lost 5 bases, the J end lost 0 bases, and 13 bases lay between the germline ends. Germline assignment: CDR1 SGDLS and CDR2 YYNGEE. The CDR3 runs to 15 residues. The CDR3, as DNA: TGTGCCAGCAGATTGGGAGCGGGTAGCACAGATACGCAGTATTTT. Its translation is CASRLGAGSTDTQYF.

The V and J genes are TRBV6-6 and TRBJ1-3; the D is unclear. CDR3 length equals 14 residues. V gave up 0 bases and J gave up 0 bases, with 3 bases separating them. Germline loops: CDR1 MNHNY, CDR2 SVGAGI (reference sequence). CDR3 protein: CASSYSASGNTIYF. Written as DNA, the CDR3 is TGTGCCAGCAGTTACTCGGCCTCTGGAAACACCATATATTTT.

This chain connects TRBV7-2 to TRBJ1-6; 10 bases agree with TRBD1. Germline CDR1 and CDR2: SGHTA and FQGNSA. V lost 5 bases and J lost 7; bases outside the gene matches: 8. The CDR3 length is 16 residues. The CDR3 spells CASSPGQGVLNSPLHF. Here the CDR3 DNA reads TGTGCCAGCAGCCCCGGACAGGGGGTCTTAAATTCACCCCTCCACTTT.

This clone came up once. The chain employs TRBV10-2 and TRBJ1-2; perhaps TRBD1 as D (6 bases). The CDR3 length is 13 residues. Germline CDR1 is WSHSY and CDR2 is SAAADI. With 6 bases removed from V and 0 bases from J, the gap between germline ends came to 8 bases. CDR3 nucleotide sequence: TGCGCCAGCAGGGACAGTACTAACTATGGCTACACCTTC. Its protein product is CASRDSTNYGYTF.

The V and J genes are TRBV6-5 and TRBJ1-2; D is ambiguous. Trimming stripped 10 bases from V and 2 bases from J, with 11 bases between. Germline V gene lookup returns CDR1 MNHEY and CDR2 SVGAGI. The CDR3 contains 12 residues. The CDR3 region has the DNA TGTGCCACGTGGCGCAAGAACTATGGCTACACCTTC. Protein sequence: CATWRKNYGYTF.